Listed below are T cell receptor beta chains from one sample, sequenced in a study of T cells in narcolepsy. Libraries were prepared by immunoSEQ multiplex PCR; TCRdb keeps only in-frame clonotypes and omits some of them. This table holds under 25,000 clones, around four fifths found once. Sequencing was carried out using CD45RA- memory CD4+ T cells from PBMCs. These receptors came from a human donor with narcolepsy. Each CDR3 is given with its conserved first and last residue. Expanded clones get a size class; other rows say once, few or many, or leave the size out.

CASSRRKSGQNIQYF	TRBV28	TRBJ2-4	.
CASSLGGGMANEKLFF	TRBV5-1	TRBJ1-4	.
CASSSRGGEQYF	TRBV19	TRBJ2-7	.
CASQNRDVGYEQYF	TRBV28	TRBJ2-7	.
CASSYDTVETQYF	TRBV6-6	TRBJ2-5	.
CASSPQVAKNIQYF	TRBV18	TRBJ2-4	.
CASSEGTLRHEQYF	TRBV6-1	TRBJ2-7	.
CASSPLGANEKLFF	TRBV5-1	TRBJ1-4	few
CASSQTQGSGELFF	TRBV6-5	TRBJ2-2	.
CASSLYNRGRFGYTF	TRBV5-6	TRBJ1-2	.
CASSFELAENNEQFF	TRBV7-8	TRBJ2-1	.
CAISDEQDQPQHF	TRBV10-3	TRBJ1-5	.